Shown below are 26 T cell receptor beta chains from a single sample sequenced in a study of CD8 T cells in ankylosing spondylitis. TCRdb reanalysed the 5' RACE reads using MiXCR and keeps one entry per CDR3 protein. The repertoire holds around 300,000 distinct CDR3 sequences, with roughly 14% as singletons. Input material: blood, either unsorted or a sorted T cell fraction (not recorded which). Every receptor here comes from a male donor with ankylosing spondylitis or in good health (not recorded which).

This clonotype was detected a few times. CDR3 DNA: TGCGCCAGCAGCGACCGACAGGGAACTAATGAAAAACTGTTTTTT. It codes for CASSDRQGTNEKLFF. The chain links TRBV5-1 to TRBJ1-4, with 7 bases matching TRBD1. Per germline, CDR1 SGHRS and CDR2 YFSETQ. CDR3 size: 15 residues. Trimming at V came to 4 bases and at J to 1 base, leaving 4 bases not matched to a gene.

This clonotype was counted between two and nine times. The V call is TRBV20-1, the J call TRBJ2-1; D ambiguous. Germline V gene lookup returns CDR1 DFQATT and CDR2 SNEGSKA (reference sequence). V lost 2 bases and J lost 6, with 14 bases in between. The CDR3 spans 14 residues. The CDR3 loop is CSARNSVLGNEQFF. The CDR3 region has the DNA TGCAGTGCTAGAAATTCGGTCCTGGGCAATGAGCAGTTCTTC.

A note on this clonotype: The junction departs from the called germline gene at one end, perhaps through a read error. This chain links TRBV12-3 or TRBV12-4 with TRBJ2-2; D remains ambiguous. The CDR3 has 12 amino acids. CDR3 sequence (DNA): TGCGTCTCGTTGGTGGGGACCGGGGAGCTGTTTTTT. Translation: CVSLVGTGELFF.

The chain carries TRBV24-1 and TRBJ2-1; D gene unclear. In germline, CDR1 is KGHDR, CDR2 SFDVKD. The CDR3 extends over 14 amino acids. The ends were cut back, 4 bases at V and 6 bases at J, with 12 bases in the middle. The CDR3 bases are TGTGCCACCAGTGACCCCGGACGACCCAATGAGCAGTTCTTC. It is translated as CATSDPGRPNEQFF.

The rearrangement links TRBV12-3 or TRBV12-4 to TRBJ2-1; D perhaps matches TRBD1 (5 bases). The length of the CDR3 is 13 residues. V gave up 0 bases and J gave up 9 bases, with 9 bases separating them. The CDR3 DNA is TGTGCCAGCAGTTTAGCAGGGGATAGTGAGCAGTTCTTC. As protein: CASSLAGDSEQFF.

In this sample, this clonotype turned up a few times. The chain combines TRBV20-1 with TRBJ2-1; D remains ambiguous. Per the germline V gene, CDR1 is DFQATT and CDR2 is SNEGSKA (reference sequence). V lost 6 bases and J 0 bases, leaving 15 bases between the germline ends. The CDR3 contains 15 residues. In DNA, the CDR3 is TGCAGTGCCCAATGGTGGGGTAGCTCCTACAATGAGCAGTTCTTC. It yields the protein CSAQWWGSSYNEQFF.

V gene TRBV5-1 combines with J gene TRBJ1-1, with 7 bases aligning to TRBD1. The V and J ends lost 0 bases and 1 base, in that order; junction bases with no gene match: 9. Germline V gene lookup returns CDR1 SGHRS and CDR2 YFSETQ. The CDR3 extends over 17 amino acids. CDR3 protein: CASSLDVRGAGNTEAFF. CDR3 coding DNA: TGCGCCAGCAGCTTGGATGTCAGGGGGGCCGGGAACACTGAAGCTTTCTTT.

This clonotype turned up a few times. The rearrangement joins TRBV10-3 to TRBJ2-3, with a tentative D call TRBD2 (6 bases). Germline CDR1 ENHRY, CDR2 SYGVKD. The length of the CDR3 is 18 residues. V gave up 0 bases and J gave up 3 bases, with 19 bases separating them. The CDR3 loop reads CAISESNLGGVRTDTQYF. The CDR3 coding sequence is TGTGCCATCAGTGAGTCGAATCTGGGGGGAGTGAGAACAGATACGCAGTATTTT.

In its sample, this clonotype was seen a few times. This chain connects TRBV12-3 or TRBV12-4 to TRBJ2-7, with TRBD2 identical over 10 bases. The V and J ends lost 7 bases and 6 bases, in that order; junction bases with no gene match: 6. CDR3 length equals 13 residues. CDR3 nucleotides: TGTGCCAGCAAGGGACTAGCGCCCCTCGAGCAGTACTTC. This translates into CASKGLAPLEQYF.

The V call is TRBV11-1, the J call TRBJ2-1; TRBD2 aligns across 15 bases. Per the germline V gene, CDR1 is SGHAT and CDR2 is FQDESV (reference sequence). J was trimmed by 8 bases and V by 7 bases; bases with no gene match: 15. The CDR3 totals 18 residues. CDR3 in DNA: TGTGCCAGCACCCAGGCCCCCTGGACTAGCGGGAGGGTCTATGAGCAGTTCTTC. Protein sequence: CASTQAPWTSGRVYEQFF.

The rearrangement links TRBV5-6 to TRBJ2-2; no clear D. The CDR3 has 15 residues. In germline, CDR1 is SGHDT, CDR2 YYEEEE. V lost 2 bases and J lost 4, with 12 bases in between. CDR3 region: CASSLPGGATGELFF. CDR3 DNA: TGTGCCAGCAGCTTACCGGGCGGAGCCACCGGGGAGCTGTTTTTT.

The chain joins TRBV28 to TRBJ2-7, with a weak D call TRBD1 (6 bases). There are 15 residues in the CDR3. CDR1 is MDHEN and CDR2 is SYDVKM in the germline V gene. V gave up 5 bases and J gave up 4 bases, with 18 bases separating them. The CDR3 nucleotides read TGTGCCAGCAGTCCACCGGGACACGGCTGGTACGAGCAGTACTTC. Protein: CASSPPGHGWYEQYF.

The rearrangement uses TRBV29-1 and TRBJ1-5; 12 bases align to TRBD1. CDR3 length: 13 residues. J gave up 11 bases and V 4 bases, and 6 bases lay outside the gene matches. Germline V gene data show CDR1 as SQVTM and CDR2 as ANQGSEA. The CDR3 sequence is CSVGGQGATAQHF. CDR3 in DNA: TGCAGCGTTGGGGGACAGGGGGCGACGGCCCAGCATTTT.

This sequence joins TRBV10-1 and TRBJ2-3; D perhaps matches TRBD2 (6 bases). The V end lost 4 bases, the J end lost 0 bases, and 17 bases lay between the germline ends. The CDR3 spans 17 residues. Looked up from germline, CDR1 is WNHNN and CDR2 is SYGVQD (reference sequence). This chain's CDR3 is CASSGFTAGLSTDTQYF. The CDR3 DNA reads TGCGCCAGCAGTGGGTTCACGGCGGGACTTAGCACAGATACGCAGTATTTT.

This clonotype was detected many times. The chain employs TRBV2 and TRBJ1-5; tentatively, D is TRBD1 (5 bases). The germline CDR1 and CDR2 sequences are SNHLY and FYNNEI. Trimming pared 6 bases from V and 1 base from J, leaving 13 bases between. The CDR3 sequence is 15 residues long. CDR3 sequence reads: CASSATGGSNQPQHF. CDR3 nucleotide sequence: TGTGCCAGCAGCGCCACGGGGGGGAGCAATCAGCCCCAGCATTTT.

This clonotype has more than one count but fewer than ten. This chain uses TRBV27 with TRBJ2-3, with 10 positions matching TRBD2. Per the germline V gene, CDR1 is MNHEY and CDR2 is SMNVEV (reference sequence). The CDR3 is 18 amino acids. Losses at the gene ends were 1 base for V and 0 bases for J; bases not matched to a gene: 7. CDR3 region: CASSLYLTSGPSTDTQYF. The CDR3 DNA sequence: TGTGCCAGCAGTTTATACCTGACTAGCGGGCCTAGCACAGATACGCAGTATTTT.

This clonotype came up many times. CDR3 sequence reads: CSASGGQGTYNEQFF. CDR3 bases: TGCAGTGCTAGCGGGGGCCAGGGGACCTACAATGAGCAGTTCTTC. The chain recombines TRBV20-1 with TRBJ2-1; the D call may be TRBD1 or TRBD2 (6 bases each). CDR1 is DFQATT and CDR2 is SNEGSKA in the germline V gene (reference sequence). The CDR3 covers 15 residues. Trimming took 3 bases from V and 2 from J, leaving 14 bases between them.

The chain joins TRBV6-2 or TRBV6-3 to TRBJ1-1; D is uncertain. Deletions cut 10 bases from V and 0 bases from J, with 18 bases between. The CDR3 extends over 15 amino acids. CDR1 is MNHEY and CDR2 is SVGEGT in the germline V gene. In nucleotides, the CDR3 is TGTGCCACGGGCGGATTCCCGATCTTGAACACTGAAGCTTTCTTT. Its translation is CATGGFPILNTEAFF.

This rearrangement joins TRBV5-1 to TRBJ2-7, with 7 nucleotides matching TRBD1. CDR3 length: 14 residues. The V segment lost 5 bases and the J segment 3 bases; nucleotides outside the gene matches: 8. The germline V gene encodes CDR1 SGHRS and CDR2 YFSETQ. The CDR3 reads CASRPRDRDYEQYF. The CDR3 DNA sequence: TGCGCCAGCAGGCCCCGGGACAGAGACTACGAGCAGTACTTC.

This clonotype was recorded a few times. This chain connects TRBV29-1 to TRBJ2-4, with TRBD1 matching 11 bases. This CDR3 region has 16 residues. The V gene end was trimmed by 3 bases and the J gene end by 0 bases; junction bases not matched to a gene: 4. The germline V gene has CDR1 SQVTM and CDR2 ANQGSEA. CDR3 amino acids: CSVEDRGPSAKNIQYF. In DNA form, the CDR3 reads TGCAGCGTTGAGGACAGGGGGCCCTCAGCCAAAAACATTCAGTACTTC.

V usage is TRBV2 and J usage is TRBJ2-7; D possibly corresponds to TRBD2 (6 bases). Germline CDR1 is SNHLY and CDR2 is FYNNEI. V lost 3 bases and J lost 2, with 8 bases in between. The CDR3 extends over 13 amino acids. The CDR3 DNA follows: TGTGCCAGCAGTGAGGGGGGAACCTACGAGCAGTACTTC. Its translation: CASSEGGTYEQYF.

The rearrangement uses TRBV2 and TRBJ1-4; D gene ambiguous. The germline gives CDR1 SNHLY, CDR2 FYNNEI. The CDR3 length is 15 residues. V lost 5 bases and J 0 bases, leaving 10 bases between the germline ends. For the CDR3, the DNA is TGTGCCAGCAGTATAACCACTGCAACTAATGAAAAACTGTTTTTT. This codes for CASSITTATNEKLFF.

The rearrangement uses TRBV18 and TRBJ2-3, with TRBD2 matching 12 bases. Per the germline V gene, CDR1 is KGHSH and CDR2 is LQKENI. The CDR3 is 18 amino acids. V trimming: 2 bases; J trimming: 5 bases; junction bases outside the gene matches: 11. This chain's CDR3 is CASSPGLAGPLGGDTQYF. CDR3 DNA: TGTGCCAGCTCACCAGGACTAGCGGGACCCCTCGGGGGAGATACGCAGTATTTT.

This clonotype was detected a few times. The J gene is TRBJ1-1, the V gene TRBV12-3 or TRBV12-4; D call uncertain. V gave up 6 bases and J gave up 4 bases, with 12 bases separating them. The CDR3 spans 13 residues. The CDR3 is CASSMDQSTEAFF. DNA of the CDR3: TGTGCCAGCAGCATGGACCAAAGCACTGAAGCTTTCTTT.

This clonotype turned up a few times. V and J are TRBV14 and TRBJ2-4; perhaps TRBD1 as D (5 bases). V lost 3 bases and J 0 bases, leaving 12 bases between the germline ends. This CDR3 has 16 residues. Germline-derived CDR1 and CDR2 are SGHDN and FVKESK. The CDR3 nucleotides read TGTGCCAGCAGCCAGTTTGACAGTATAGCCAAAAACATTCAGTACTTC. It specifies CASSQFDSIAKNIQYF.

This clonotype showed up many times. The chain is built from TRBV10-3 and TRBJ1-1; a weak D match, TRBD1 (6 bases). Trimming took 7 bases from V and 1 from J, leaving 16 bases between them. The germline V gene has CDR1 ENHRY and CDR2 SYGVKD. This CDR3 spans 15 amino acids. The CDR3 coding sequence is TGTGCCATCACCCCAGGGGTCGTGAAGAACACTGAAGCTTTCTTT. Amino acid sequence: CAITPGVVKNTEAFF.